This TCR beta chain was identified in a study of CD8+ T cells in alopecia areata. As for treatment: oral pan-JAK inhibitor, 5-10 mg twice daily. The investigators collected lesional scalp punch biopsies and peripheral blood from alopecia areata patients. Germline V CDR1 and CDR2: SQVTM, ANQGSEA. This CDR3 contains 11 residues. Trimming took off 7 bases at V and 6 bases at J, with 10 bases between the two ends. This clone was seen a handful of times. Its target is not known. The study's findings and limits: Resident alphabeta T-cell populations of normal skin are likewise subject to sequencing in scalp samples. Significant decreases in scalp clonality and expanded CD8+ clones followed tofacitinib treatment. Under tofacitinib, numerous expanded lesional clonotypes remained detectable in scalp and blood.

RNA was isolated and reverse transcribed to cDNA, the sequencing template. Only in-frame clones appear in the TCRdb table, and some are missing; sequencing was by immunoSEQ multiplex PCR. Of about 64,000 clones listed, approximately 44% were seen once; the top ten hold 20%. This sequence was found in a human donor with alopecia areata. The sample consisted of CD8+ T cells sorted from blood, taken between weeks 36 and 40, from a patient treated with tofacitinib. This chain connects TRBV29-1 to TRBJ1-3, with D hard to call. CDR3 residues: CSATEENTIYF. CDR3 coding DNA: TGCAGCGCAACAGAGGAAAACACCATATATTTT. The variable domain in full, completed from reference TRBV29-1 and TRBJ1-3, reads SAVISQKPSRDICQRGTSLTIQCQVDSQVTMMFWYRQQPGQSLTLIATANQGSEATYESGFVIDKFPISRPNLTFSTLTVSNMSPEDSSIYLCSATEENTIYFGEGSWLTVV.